The sequence of this T cell receptor (beta chain) was determined in a study of human T cells and chemical hapten exposure. Study-wide results and caveats: PT1 expanded TCR numbers rose with patch test score.

Regarding time point: patch test 3, about 24 weeks after DPC sensitization. Treatment reported: therapeutic diphenylcyclopropenone sensitization with weekly scalp DPC. As concerns this clonotype: As yet, its antigen is unknown.

TCRdb used MiXCR to reprocess the RACE reads, holding one entry per CDR3 protein. The data hold 82,000 or so distinct CDR3 sequences, with roughly 13% observed a single time. The V segment lost 8 bases and the J segment 8 bases; nucleotides outside the gene matches: 7. The CDR3 contains 14 residues. Germline-derived CDR1 and CDR2 are MNHNS and SASEGT. The chain has TRBV6-1 and TRBJ1-6; TRBD1 aligns across 9 bases. Source: whole blood, taken in connection with sensitization to the hapten diphenylcyclopropenone (DPC). This receptor was taken from a woman aged 45 to 65 with alopecia areata. Some clones in this sample may be carry-over from other donors' samples. The CDR3 protein is CASGDRDRDSPLHF. CDR3 nucleotide sequence: TGTGCCAGCGGAGACCGGGACAGGGATTCACCCCTCCACTTT.